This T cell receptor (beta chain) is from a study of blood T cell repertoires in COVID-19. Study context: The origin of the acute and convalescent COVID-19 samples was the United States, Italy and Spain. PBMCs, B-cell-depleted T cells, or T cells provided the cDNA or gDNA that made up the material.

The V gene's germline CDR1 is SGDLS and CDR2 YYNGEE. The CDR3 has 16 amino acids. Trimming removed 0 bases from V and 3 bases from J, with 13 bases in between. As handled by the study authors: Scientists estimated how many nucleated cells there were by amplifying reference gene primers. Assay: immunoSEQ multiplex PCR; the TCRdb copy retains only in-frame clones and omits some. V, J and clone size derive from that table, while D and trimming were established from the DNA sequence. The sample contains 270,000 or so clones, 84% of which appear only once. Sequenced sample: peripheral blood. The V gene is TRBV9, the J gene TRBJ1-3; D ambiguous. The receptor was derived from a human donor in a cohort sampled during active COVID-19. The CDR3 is CASSVVASGFGNTIYF. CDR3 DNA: TGTGCCAGCAGCGTAGTTGCTAGTGGGTTTGGAAACACCATATATTTT.